Sequencing of this T cell receptor beta chain was carried out in a study of T cells after yellow fever vaccination. In germline, CDR1 is DFQATT, CDR2 SNEGSKA (reference sequence). The CDR3 length is 15 residues. The V segment lost 4 bases and the J segment 3 bases; nucleotides outside the gene matches: 10. In making TCR cDNA, 5'RACE template switching added a universal primer site and UMIs to it. Each CDR3 protein gets one entry after TCRdb re-called the 5' RACE reads with MiXCR. Found here are a few hundred thousand distinct CDR3 sequences, under 9% of them singletons; the top ten hold 3% to 3.5%. Study-level points and caveats: A secondary response was less intense yet reached its peak sooner, at day 5 versus 15. Reappearance after the booster was observed for most primary-vaccination clones (about 97% CD4, about 86% CD8). Overlap between CD4 and CD8 compartments was detected for a small share of clonotypes.

This clonotype was detected only a few times. The antigen is unknown. The chain joins TRBV20-1 to TRBJ1-1, with 8 nucleotides matching TRBD1. Here the sequenced sample was CD4+ T cells sorted from PBMCs, taken 5 days after the yellow fever booster vaccination. The sequence derives from a man aged 18 to 29 who received the YFV17D yellow fever vaccine. CDR3 sequence reads: CSATVPLTGDTEAFF. The DNA of the CDR3 is TGCAGTGCTACAGTCCCCCTGACAGGGGACACTGAAGCTTTCTTT.